Following are 28 T cell receptor beta chains from one sample sequenced in a study of T cells in women clearing cervical HPV infection. The table came from immunoSEQ multiplex PCR; TCRdb's copy has only in-frame clones and leaves some out. The sample spans about 26,000 clones; the ten largest clones claim less than 4%. Sequencing was performed on blood buffy coat. Receptor source: a woman between 18 and 75 years old with a cervical HPV16 infection that either progressed to CIN3+ or cleared (not recorded which).

Of note for this clone: From the germline J gene comes the end of the CDR3, since the read stops 3 residues before it. V is TRBV7-6 and J is TRBJ1-1; D is possibly TRBD1 (6 bases). This CDR3 region has 12 residues. Per the germline V gene, CDR1 is SGHVS and CDR2 is FNYEAQ. Trimming left V 0 bases short and J 7 bases short, with 6 bases between. CDR3 sequence: CASSLADSEAFF. Incomplete CDR3 DNA: TGTGCCAGCAGCTTAGCGGACAGTGAA.

A remark on this clone: With the read ending 3 residues before the CDR3 end, the germline J gene is used to fill in that end. The V call is TRBV5-6, the J call TRBJ1-4; D might be TRBD1 (6 bases). The CDR3 spans 15 residues. Germline V gene data show CDR1 as SGHDT and CDR2 as YYEEEE. The sequenced CDR3 bases are TGTGCCAGCAGCTTATACGGACAGAATGATTCACCA. It encodes CASSLYGQNDSP. Given in full, the CDR3 is CASSLYGQNDSPLFF.

For this clone: The read gets to within 3 residues of the CDR3 end, and the germline J gene fills in the rest. The chain recombines TRBV19 with TRBJ1-2; D gene unclear. The CDR3 is 14 residues long. CDR1 LNHDA and CDR2 SQIVND come from the germline V gene (reference sequence). The CDR3 DNA, read in part, is TGTGCCAGTAGTATGAGCGGGGAGTACAATGAC. Amino acid sequence: CASSMSGEYND. The whole CDR3 protein is CASSMSGEYNDYTF.

Of note for this clone: The read ends 3 residues shy of where the CDR3 ends; the end is completed using the germline J gene. The chain uses TRBV29-1 and TRBJ1-1; TRBD1 is a possible D gene (5 bases). The CDR3 has 13 amino acids. V shed 4 bases and J shed 0 bases, with 9 bases lying between them. CDR1 is SQVTM, CDR2 ANQGSEA, per germline. The CDR3 loop is CSVGTTMNTEAFF. CDR3 DNA (partial): TGCAGCGTTGGGACAACCATGAACACTGAA.

In the case of this clone: The read is 3 residues too short to cover the CDR3 end, so that end is filled in from the germline J gene. This chain connects TRBV7-2 to TRBJ2-1; a weak D match, TRBD2 (6 bases). Germline V gene lookup returns CDR1 SGHTA and CDR2 FQGNSA. V lost 5 bases to trimming and J lost 1 base, with 9 bases between them. The CDR3 consists of 14 residues. CDR3 bases read: TGTGCCAGCAGCCCGGGACTGTCCTACAATGAG. As protein: CASSPGLSYNE. From start to end, the CDR3 is CASSPGLSYNEQFF. Using reference TRBV7-2 and TRBJ2-1 for the parts outside the CDR3, the full variable domain is GAGVSQSPSNKVTEKGKDVELRCDPISGHTALYWYRQSLGQGLEFLIYFQGNSAPDKSGLPSDRFSAERTGGSVSTLTIQRTQQEDSAVYLCASSPGLSYNEQFFGPGTRLTVL.

A word on this clone: Read coverage stops 3 residues before the CDR3 terminus; the germline J gene supplies the remainder. This chain connects TRBV6-2 or TRBV6-3 to TRBJ1-6; 8 nucleotides agree with TRBD1. This CDR3 contains 14 residues. The germline V gene has CDR1 MNHEY and CDR2 SVGEGT. Trimming removed 4 bases from V and 11 bases from J; junction bases left unmatched: 7. Here the CDR3 reads CASSSMDRVPPLHF. CDR3 DNA, as far as it was read: TGTGCCAGCAGTTCCATGGACAGGGTTCCACCC.

Points on this clone: The sequence runs out 3 residues before the end of the CDR3; the remainder is reconstructed from the germline J gene. This chain connects TRBV19 to TRBJ1-4; the D gene is possibly TRBD1 (5 bases). Germline assignment: CDR1 LNHDA and CDR2 SQIVND (reference sequence). The length of the CDR3 is 14 residues. V was trimmed by 4 bases and J by 5 bases, leaving 11 bases between them. CDR3 loop: CASSTDSPNEKLFF. CDR3 bases read: TGTGCCAGTAGTACTGACAGTCCAAATGAAAAA. Looking up the rest from reference TRBV19 and TRBJ1-4 gives the full variable domain: DGGITQSPKYLFRKEGQNVTLSCEQNLNHDAMYWYRQDPGQGLRLIYYSQIVNDFQKGDIAEGYSVSREKKESFPLTVTSAQKNPTAFYLCASSTDSPNEKLFFGSGTQLSVL.

Points on this clone: With the read ending 3 residues before the CDR3 end, the germline J gene is used to fill in that end. The chain carries TRBV5-4 and TRBJ1-5, with a possible D match to TRBD1 (6 bases). CDR1 and CDR2 from the germline V gene are SGHNT and YYREEE (reference sequence). CDR3 length equals 15 residues. V was trimmed by 4 bases and J by 3 bases, leaving 14 bases between them. The CDR3 here is CASSPGHGDNQPQHF. The covered CDR3 bases are TGTGCCAGCAGCCCGGGACACGGGGACAATCAGCCC.

CDR3 DNA, as far as it was read: TGCAGTGCTATAAATAGCGAGACAGGAAGAAATCAGCCC. Its translation: CSAINSETGRNQP. The CDR3 in its entirety is CSAINSETGRNQPQHF. The chain is built from TRBV20-1 and TRBJ1-5; D is possibly TRBD1 (6 bases). Coverage ceases 3 residues before the CDR3 finishes, and the germline J gene fills in the end. CDR1 DFQATT and CDR2 SNEGSKA come from the germline V gene (reference sequence). CDR3 length: 16 amino acids. V lost 4 bases and J 4 bases, leaving 20 bases between the germline ends.

With regard to this clone: The CDR3 end lies 3 residues beyond the end of the read and is filled in from the germline J gene. The chain uses TRBV27 and TRBJ2-7; D is perhaps TRBD2 (6 bases). The V gene's germline CDR1 is MNHEY and CDR2 SMNVEV (reference sequence). V was clipped by 6 bases and J by 2 bases, with 17 bases between them. The CDR3 is 15 residues long. The part of the CDR3 DNA that was read is TGTGCCAGCAGGATCGGGGCGGGGCAACCCTACGAG. This sequence encodes CASRIGAGQPYE. The complete CDR3 reads CASRIGAGQPYEQYF.

Regarding this clone: The CDR3 is cut off 3 residues early in the read; its end comes from the germline J gene. The V and J genes are TRBV20-1 and TRBJ2-1; 10 nucleotides line up with TRBD2. The V segment lost 3 bases and the J segment 2 bases; nucleotides outside the gene matches: 4. This CDR3 is 15 amino acids long. Germline-derived CDR1 and CDR2 are DFQATT and SNEGSKA (reference sequence). The DNA read from the CDR3 is TGCAGTGCTAGTCATAGCGGGGGGCCCTACAATGAG. It yields the protein CSASHSGGPYNE. The complete CDR3 protein is CSASHSGGPYNEQFF.

Note on this clone: The read terminates 3 residues before the CDR3 end, so the remaining end is supplied by the germline J gene. V gene TRBV6-2 or TRBV6-3 combines with J gene TRBJ2-5; 7 bases map to TRBD2. CDR1 and CDR2 from the germline V gene are MNHEY and SVGEGT. CDR3 length equals 15 residues. V shed 6 bases and J 0 bases; nucleotides not matched to a gene: 7. The CDR3 here is CASRGKRGDQETQYF. The part of the CDR3 DNA that was read is TGTGCCAGCAGAGGTAAACGGGGGGACCAAGAGACC.

Details on this clone: The CDR3 is cut off 3 residues early in the read; its end comes from the germline J gene. V usage is TRBV19 and J usage is TRBJ2-7; 8 bases fit TRBD1. Germline CDR1 reads LNHDA; CDR2 reads SQIVND (reference sequence). The junction had 4 bases not matched to a gene; V was cut back by 3 bases and J by 0 bases. The CDR3 has 15 residues. The DNA read from the CDR3 is TGTGCCAGTAGTATTGGGGACAGGATCTCCTACGAG. This translates into CASSIGDRISYE. The complete CDR3 reads CASSIGDRISYEQYF. The whole variable domain, remainder taken from reference TRBV19 and TRBJ2-7, is DGGITQSPKYLFRKEGQNVTLSCEQNLNHDAMYWYRQDPGQGLRLIYYSQIVNDFQKGDIAEGYSVSREKKESFPLTVTSAQKNPTAFYLCASSIGDRISYEQYFGPGTRLTVT.

With respect to this clone: The read terminates 3 residues before the CDR3 end, so the remaining end is supplied by the germline J gene. This chain links TRBV7-6 with TRBJ1-4; TRBD1 aligns across 11 bases. Germline CDR1 is SGHVS and CDR2 is FNYEAQ. The CDR3 totals 16 residues. V dropped 6 bases and J dropped 2; count of bases not matched to a gene: 5. The CDR3 reads CASRPGTGGTNEKLFF. CDR3 DNA, as far as it was read: TGTGCCAGCAGACCCGGGACAGGGGGTACTAATGAAAAA.

Turning to this clone: The CDR3 end lies 3 residues beyond the end of the read and is filled in from the germline J gene. The rearrangement uses TRBV10-3 and TRBJ2-5, with D possibly matching TRBD2 (5 bases). Trimming left V 6 bases short and J 3 bases short, with 5 bases between. The CDR3 runs 11 residues. Germline CDR1 is ENHRY and CDR2 is SYGVKD. The CDR3 spells CAISGEETQYF. The part of the CDR3 DNA that was read is TGTGCCATCAGCGGGGAAGAGACC.

Concerning this clone itself: The read halts 3 residues ahead of the CDR3 end, with the missing end drawn from the germline J gene. The chain is built from TRBV19 and TRBJ2-2, with TRBD2 identical over 12 bases. J was trimmed by 8 bases and V by 6 bases; bases with no gene match: 10. Germline lookup yields CDR1 LNHDA and CDR2 SQIVND (reference sequence). The CDR3 consists of 16 residues. The CDR3 spells CASRDGLAGRRGELFF. The DNA read from the CDR3 is TGTGCCAGTAGAGACGGACTAGCGGGAAGGAGAGGGGAG. The full variable domain, completed using reference TRBV19 and TRBJ2-2, is DGGITQSPKYLFRKEGQNVTLSCEQNLNHDAMYWYRQDPGQGLRLIYYSQIVNDFQKGDIAEGYSVSREKKESFPLTVTSAQKNPTAFYLCASRDGLAGRRGELFFGEGSRLTVL.

For this clone: The sequenced fragment ends 3 residues before the CDR3 boundary, so the rest is inferred from the germline J gene. The rearrangement joins TRBV18 to TRBJ1-2; the match to TRBD1 covers 10 bases. CDR1 and CDR2 from the germline V gene are KGHSH and LQKENI. This CDR3 region has 15 residues. CDR3 protein: CASSPRMTGGDGYTF. The CDR3 bases that were read are TGTGCCAGCTCACCACGGATGACAGGGGGCGACGGC.

Notes on this clone: The DNA ends 3 residues before the CDR3 does, and the rest of the CDR3 is filled in from the germline J gene. The chain couples TRBV7-9 to TRBJ1-2; 7 bases align to TRBD1. Per the germline V gene, CDR1 is SEHNR and CDR2 is FQNEAQ (reference sequence). Unmatched junction bases numbered 3, after V lost 1 base and J lost 4 bases. The length of the CDR3 is 14 residues. The sequenced part of the CDR3 DNA is TGTGCCAGCAGCTTAGAGGGGGCGGCCTATGGC. This translates into CASSLEGAAYG. The full-length CDR3 reads as CASSLEGAAYGYTF.

As concerns this clone: The read comes to an end 3 residues before the CDR3 does, leaving the germline J gene to fill in the end. The chain has TRBV13 and TRBJ2-7; 7 bases are shared with TRBD1. J lost 4 bases, V lost 5 bases, and 8 bases had no gene match. There are 14 residues in the CDR3. Germline V gene data show CDR1 as PRHDT and CDR2 as FYEKMQ (reference sequence). The CDR3 sequence is CASSTSGTVYEQYF. Incomplete CDR3 DNA: TGTGCCAGCAGCACATCGGGGACAGTTTACGAG.

A remark on this clone: The CDR3 end falls 3 residues outside the read, so it is completed with the germline J gene. The chain couples TRBV19 to TRBJ1-6; possible D gene TRBD1, 6 bases. The CDR3 is 14 amino acids. V lost 3 bases and J lost 9, with 12 bases in between. Germline V gives CDR1 LNHDA, CDR2 SQIVND (reference sequence). CDR3 DNA (partial): TGTGCCAGTAGTATGGGGGCCATAGCTTCACCC. This translates into CASSMGAIASP. The whole CDR3 reads CASSMGAIASPLHF.

A remark on this clone: The read terminates 3 residues ahead of where the CDR3 ends, so the germline J gene completes it. The genes are TRBV19 and TRBJ1-2; 12 bases match TRBD1. Losses at the gene ends were 5 bases for V and 3 bases for J; bases not matched to a gene: 7. The CDR3 runs 16 residues. CDR1 and CDR2 from the germline V gene are LNHDA and SQIVND (reference sequence). CDR3 sequence: CASSQLGTGGDYGYTF. The DNA read from the CDR3 is TGTGCCAGTAGTCAACTAGGGACAGGGGGCGACTATGGC.

Note on this clone: The read falls 3 residues short of the CDR3 end, and the missing part is taken from the germline J gene. The chain recombines TRBV5-6 with TRBJ1-2; 7 bases map to TRBD1. Germline assignment: CDR1 SGHDT and CDR2 YYEEEE. The CDR3 sequence is 14 residues long. The DNA read from the CDR3 is TGTGCCAGCAGCCCCGGGACAGTGATTAAGGGC. Amino acids: CASSPGTVIKG. The whole CDR3 reads CASSPGTVIKGYTF.

Comment on this clone: From the germline J gene comes the end of the CDR3, since the read stops 3 residues before it. The chain employs TRBV18 and TRBJ2-7, with TRBD1 as a possible D gene (5 bases). The CDR3 has 16 amino acids. Germline V CDR1 and CDR2: KGHSH, LQKENI. V was trimmed by 2 bases and J by 2 bases, leaving 16 bases between them. The part of the CDR3 DNA that was read is TGTGCCAGCTCACCAGCGTTGGTGACAGAAACCTACGAG. Amino acid sequence: CASSPALVTETYE. The complete CDR3 protein is CASSPALVTETYEQYF.

A word on this clone: The CDR3 end is not reached by the read, which stops 3 residues before it; the germline J gene fills it in. The V call is TRBV7-2, the J call TRBJ2-2, with 7 bases that match TRBD2. Looked up from germline, CDR1 is SGHTA and CDR2 is FQGNSA. The CDR3 extends over 15 amino acids. The V segment lost 6 bases and the J segment 7 bases; nucleotides outside the gene matches: 11. CDR3 sequence: CASSSMGGDYGELFF. The part of the CDR3 DNA that was read is TGTGCCAGCAGTTCCATGGGCGGGGACTACGGGGAG.

Points on this clone: The CDR3 is cut off 3 residues early in the read; its end comes from the germline J gene. The rearrangement links TRBV7-6 to TRBJ2-4; D may be TRBD2 (5 bases). CDR1 and CDR2 from the germline V gene are SGHVS and FNYEAQ. V was pared by 1 base and J by 8 bases, with 12 bases between. The CDR3 length is 14 residues. The sequenced part of the CDR3 DNA is TGTGCCAGCAGCTTAGGCCCCTCCGGGGACATT. Protein product: CASSLGPSGDI. The full CDR3 protein is CASSLGPSGDIQYF.

Here the CDR3 reads CASAGSWAESYEQYF. Partial CDR3 DNA: TGTGCCAGCGCTGGGTCGTGGGCAGAGTCCTACGAG. The chain has TRBV2 and TRBJ2-7; no definite D call. The read finishes 3 residues shy of the CDR3 end, and the germline J gene is used to complete it. Germline CDR1 reads SNHLY; CDR2 reads FYNNEI. This CDR3 has 15 residues. V dropped 8 bases and J dropped 1 base, with 18 bases sitting between them.

With regard to this clone: The read stops 3 residues short of the end of the CDR3; the missing end is completed from the germline J gene. This chain joins TRBV4-2 and TRBJ2-3; 9 positions agree with TRBD2. V shed 0 bases, J shed 6 bases, and the junction held 10 bases outside the gene matches. The CDR3 totals 17 residues. CDR1 is LGHNA and CDR2 is YNFKEQ in the germline V gene. The CDR3 bases that were read are TGTGCCAGCAGCCAAGATTTAGGGCGGGGGGGGAGGGATACG. This sequence encodes CASSQDLGRGGRDT. The full CDR3 protein reads CASSQDLGRGGRDTQYF.

As to this clone: From the germline J gene comes the end of the CDR3, since the read stops 3 residues before it. This chain uses TRBV29-1 with TRBJ2-3; maybe TRBD1 (7 bases). The CDR3 is made up of 15 amino acids. The germline gives CDR1 SQVTM, CDR2 ANQGSEA. The CDR3 region is CSVDESQGVGGTQYF. The DNA read from the CDR3 is TGCAGCGTTGACGAGAGTCAGGGGGTTGGGGGGACG.